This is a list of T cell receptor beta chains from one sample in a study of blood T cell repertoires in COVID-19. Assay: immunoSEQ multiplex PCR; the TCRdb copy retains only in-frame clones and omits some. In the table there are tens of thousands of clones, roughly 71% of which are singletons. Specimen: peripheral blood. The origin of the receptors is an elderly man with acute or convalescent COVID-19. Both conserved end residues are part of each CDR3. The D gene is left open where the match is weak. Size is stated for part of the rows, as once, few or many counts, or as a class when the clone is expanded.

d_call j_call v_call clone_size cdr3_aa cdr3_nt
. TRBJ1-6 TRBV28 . CASRALLYNSPLHF TGTGCCAGCAGGGCTTTACTATATAATTCACCCCTCCACTTT
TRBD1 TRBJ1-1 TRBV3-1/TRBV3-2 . CASSLRTGEDTEAFF TGTGCCAGCAGCCTCAGGACAGGGGAAGACACTGAAGCTTTCTTT
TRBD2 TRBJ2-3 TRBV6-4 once CASSEGLAGGDTQYF TGTGCCAGCAGTGAAGGACTAGCGGGAGGGGATACGCAGTATTTT
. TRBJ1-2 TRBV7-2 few CASSATDRGYTF TGTGCCAGCAGCGCGACAGACAGGGGCTACACCTTC
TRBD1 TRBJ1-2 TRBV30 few CAWSVPRFGTGDVNYGYTF TGTGCCTGGAGTGTACCGAGGTTTGGGACAGGAGATGTTAACTATGGCTACACCTTC
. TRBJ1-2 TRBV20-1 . CSAPQDYGYTF TGCAGTGCCCCACAGGACTATGGCTACACCTTC
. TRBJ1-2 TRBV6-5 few CASSLQGGAVGYTF TGTGCCAGCAGCCTACAAGGCGGGGCGGTTGGCTACACCTTC
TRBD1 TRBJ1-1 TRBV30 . CAWNRQGKTEAFF TGTGCCTGGAACCGACAGGGGAAAACTGAAGCTTTCTTT
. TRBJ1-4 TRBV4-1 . CASSQESRVVEKLFF TGCGCCAGCAGCCAAGAATCCAGGGTAGTTGAAAAACTGTTTTTT
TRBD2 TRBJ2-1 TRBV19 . CASSIRAGGREYNEQFF TGTGCCAGTAGTATCCGAGCGGGGGGGCGGGAGTACAATGAGCAGTTCTTC
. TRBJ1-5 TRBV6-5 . CASSWPQSNQPQHF TGTGCCAGCAGTTGGCCGCAATCCAATCAGCCCCAGCATTTT
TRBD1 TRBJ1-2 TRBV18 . CASSPTTGGGDGYTF TGTGCCAGCTCACCGACGACAGGGGGTGGAGATGGCTACACCTTC
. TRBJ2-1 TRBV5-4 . CASSSLGGFSYNEQFF TGTGCCAGCAGCTCGCTTGGGGGGTTTTCCTACAATGAGCAGTTCTTC
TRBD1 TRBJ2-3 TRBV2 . CASSGDRGVADTQYF TGTGCCAGCAGTGGGGACAGGGGGGTGGCAGATACGCAGTATTTT
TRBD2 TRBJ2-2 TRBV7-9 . CASSSLVAGGDTGELFF TGTGCCAGCAGCTCCCTGGTCGCGGGAGGGGACACCGGGGAGCTGTTTTTT
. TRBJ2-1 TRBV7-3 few CASSLSPTLTRGNEQFF TGTGCCAGCAGCTTAAGTCCGACTTTAACGAGGGGGAATGAGCAGTTCTTC
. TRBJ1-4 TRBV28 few CATRTGIDEKLFF TGTGCCACCAGAACGGGGATTGATGAAAAACTGTTTTTT
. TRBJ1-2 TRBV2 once CASSVGRGRGYTF TGTGCCAGCAGTGTTGGGCGGGGACGAGGCTACACCTTC
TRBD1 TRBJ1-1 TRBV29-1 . CSVRTGMNTEAFF TGCAGCGTTAGGACAGGGATGAACACTGAAGCTTTCTTT
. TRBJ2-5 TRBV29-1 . CSVGLQETQYF TGCAGCGTTGGGCTCCAAGAGACCCAGTACTTC
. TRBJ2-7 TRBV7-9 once CASSLGRRTSLSYEQYF TGTGCCAGCAGCTTAGGGAGGCGGACTTCCCTCTCCTACGAGCAGTACTTC
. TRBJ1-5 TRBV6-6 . CASSYSYGSNQPQHF TGTGCCAGCAGTTACTCGTATGGCAGCAATCAGCCCCAGCATTTT
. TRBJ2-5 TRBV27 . CASSSGRWETQYF TGTGCCAGCAGTTCGGGTCGTTGGGAGACCCAGTACTTC
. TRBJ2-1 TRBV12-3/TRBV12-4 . CASRKTAYNEQFF TGTGCCAGCAGAAAGACAGCCTACAATGAGCAGTTCTTC
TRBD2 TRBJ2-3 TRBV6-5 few CASGNPRGGTDTQYF TGTGCCAGCGGAAACCCTCGGGGGGGCACAGATACGCAGTATTTT
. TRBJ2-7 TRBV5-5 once CASSWSLDSYEQYF TGTGCCAGCAGCTGGTCCCTAGATTCCTACGAGCAGTACTTC
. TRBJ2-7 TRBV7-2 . CAPLEGGYSYEQYF TGTGCCCCCTTGGAAGGAGGGTACTCCTACGAGCAGTACTTC
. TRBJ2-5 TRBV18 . CASSPPNQETQYF TGTGCCAGCTCACCTCCCAACCAAGAGACCCAGTACTTC
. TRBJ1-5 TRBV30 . CAWTRKGGNQPQHF TGTGCCTGGACCCGTAAGGGGGGCAATCAGCCCCAGCATTTT
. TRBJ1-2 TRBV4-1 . CASRNPGQKDNYGYTF TGCGCCAGCAGGAATCCCGGACAGAAGGATAACTATGGCTACACCTTC
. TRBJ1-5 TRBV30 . CAWQDTDGQPQHF TGTGCCTGGCAGGACACGGACGGTCAGCCCCAGCATTTT
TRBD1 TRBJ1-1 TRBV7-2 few CASSLTGLETAFF TGTGCCAGCAGCTTGACAGGGTTGGAGACCGCTTTCTTT
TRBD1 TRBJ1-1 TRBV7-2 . CASSAGGASTEAFF TGTGCCAGCAGTGCAGGGGGCGCGAGCACTGAAGCTTTCTTT
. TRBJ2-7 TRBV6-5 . CASSYPGTYEQYF TGTGCCAGCAGTTACCCAGGGACCTACGAGCAGTACTTC
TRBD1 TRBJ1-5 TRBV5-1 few CASSLGSTGEGQPQHF TGCGCCAGCAGCTTAGGATCGACAGGGGAGGGTCAGCCCCAGCATTTT
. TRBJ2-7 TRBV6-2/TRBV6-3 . CASSQGDHEQYF TGTGCCAGCAGCCAGGGAGACCACGAGCAGTACTTC
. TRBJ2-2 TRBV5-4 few CASSQLAINTGELFF TGTGCCAGCAGCCAGCTAGCGATAAACACCGGGGAGCTGTTTTTT
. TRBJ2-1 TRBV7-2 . CASSSGGRSEQFF TGTGCCAGCAGCTCTGGCGGTCGGAGTGAGCAGTTCTTC
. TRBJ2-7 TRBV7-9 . CASGPGATTYEQYF TGTGCCAGCGGGCCTGGGGCAACCACCTACGAGCAGTACTTC
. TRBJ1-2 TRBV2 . CASSTGRDSRNYGYTF TGTGCCAGCAGTACAGGGAGGGACTCACGTAACTATGGCTACACCTTC
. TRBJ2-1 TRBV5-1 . CASSLLEWGDEQFF TGCGCCAGCAGCTTGCTCGAGTGGGGCGATGAGCAGTTCTTC
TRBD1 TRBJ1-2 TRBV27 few CASSPQWQGAIANYGYTF TGTGCCAGCAGCCCCCAGTGGCAGGGGGCCATCGCTAACTATGGCTACACCTTC
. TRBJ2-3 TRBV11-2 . CASSFAQGLTDTQYF TGTGCCAGCAGCTTTGCCCAGGGGCTCACAGATACGCAGTATTTT